This note documents a single TCR beta chain sequence. CD45RO-negative cells were positively selected for CCR7, leaving out terminally differentiated effector memory CD45RA+ cells. Assay: immunoSEQ multiplex PCR; the TCRdb copy retains only in-frame clones and omits some. This sample yields approximately 600,000 clones, of which approximately 95% are seen a single time; over 0.09% belongs to the top ten. The entry originates in a study of shared clonotypes between healthy human individuals. Germline CDR1 is SGHDT and CDR2 is YYEEEE. With 4 bases removed from V and 5 bases from J, the gap between germline ends came to 18 bases. The CDR3 has 15 amino acids.

The gene calls are TRBV5-6 and TRBJ1-2, with a possible D match to TRBD1 (5 bases). The sequence came from a woman in her thirties in good health. The sequenced material came from naive CD8+ T cells sorted from blood. The CDR3 DNA sequence: TGTGCCAGCAGCCCCGCGACGTGGGGCCCGTATGGCTACACCTTC. It codes for CASSPATWGPYGYTF.